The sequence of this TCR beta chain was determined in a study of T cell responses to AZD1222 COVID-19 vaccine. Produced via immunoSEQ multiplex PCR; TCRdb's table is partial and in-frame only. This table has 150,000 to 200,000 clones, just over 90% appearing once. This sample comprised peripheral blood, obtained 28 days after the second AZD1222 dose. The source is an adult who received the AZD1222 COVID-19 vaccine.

CDR3 residues: CASSQRETGEAYEQYF. The CDR3 DNA reads TGCGCCAGCAGCCAAAGGGAAACAGGGGAGGCCTACGAGCAGTACTTC. V gene TRBV4-1 combines with J gene TRBJ2-7; D might be TRBD1 (7 bases). This CDR3 spans 16 amino acids. V shed 2 bases and J shed 2 bases, with 16 bases lying between them. Germline CDR1 reads MGHRA; CDR2 reads YSYEKL.